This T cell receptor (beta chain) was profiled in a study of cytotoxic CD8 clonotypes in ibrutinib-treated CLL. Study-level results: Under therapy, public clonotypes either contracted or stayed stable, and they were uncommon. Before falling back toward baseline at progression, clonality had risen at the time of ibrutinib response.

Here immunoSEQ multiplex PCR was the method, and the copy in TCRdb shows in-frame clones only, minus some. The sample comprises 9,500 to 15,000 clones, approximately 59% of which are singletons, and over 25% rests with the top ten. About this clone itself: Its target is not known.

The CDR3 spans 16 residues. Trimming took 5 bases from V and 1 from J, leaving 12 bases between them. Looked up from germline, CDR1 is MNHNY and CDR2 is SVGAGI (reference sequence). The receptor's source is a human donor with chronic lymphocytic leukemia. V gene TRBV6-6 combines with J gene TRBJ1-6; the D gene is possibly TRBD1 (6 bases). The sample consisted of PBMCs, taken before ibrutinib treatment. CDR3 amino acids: CASSRGLGSYNSPLHF. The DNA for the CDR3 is TGTGCCAGCAGTAGGGGGTTGGGGTCCTATAATTCACCCCTCCACTTT.